The rows below give T cell receptor beta chains drawn from one sample of a study of control samples from healthy donors and cancer patients. Assay used: immunoSEQ multiplex PCR; TCRdb lists only in-frame clones, some missing. The sample yields tens of thousands of clones, 79% seen once. Material: PBMCs. These receptors all come from a man between 60 and 75 years old with head and neck cancer. Both conserved end residues are part of each CDR3. A D gene is named only where the DNA matches it firmly. Some rows mark clone size as missing; the rest say once, few, many or name a class of expanded clone.

CDR3 DNA,CDR3 protein,clone size,J gene,V gene,D gene
TGTGCCAGTACCCCAGGGGCGTCTTTGGGAATCCATATGAACACTGAAGCTTTCTTT,CASTPGASLGIHMNTEAFF,-,TRBJ1-1,TRBV19,-
TGCGCCAGCACCCCCGGATGGGCGACAGGGGGGAACACTGAAGCTTTCTTT,CASTPGWATGGNTEAFF,-,TRBJ1-1,TRBV5-1,TRBD1
TGTGCCAGCAGTTTCGGATACGGCAATCAGCCCCAGCATTTT,CASSFGYGNQPQHF,-,TRBJ1-5,TRBV28,-
TGCGCCAGCAGCTTGTCGGCAGGGGACACTGAAGCTTTCTTT,CASSLSAGDTEAFF,-,TRBJ1-1,TRBV5-1,-
TGTGCCAGCACCGGGACGCTAACCTACGAGCAGTACTTC,CASTGTLTYEQYF,-,TRBJ2-7,TRBV28,-
TGCGCCAGCAGCTTGGCCCAGGGGATTCAGCCCCAGCATTTT,CASSLAQGIQPQHF,-,TRBJ1-5,TRBV5-1,-
TGCGCCAGCAGCTTGGAGTCAGGGGTCGGGAATTCACCCCTCCACTTT,CASSLESGVGNSPLHF,-,TRBJ1-6,TRBV5-1,-
TGTGCCAGCAGTTTTTCCAGGGGGAATGAAAAACTGTTTTTT,CASSFSRGNEKLFF,-,TRBJ1-4,TRBV28,TRBD1
TGTGCCATCAGTGAGGATGCAGGGGGGGCTGGGGAGCAGTACTTC,CAISEDAGGAGEQYF,-,TRBJ2-5,TRBV10-3,-
TGTGCCAGCTCACCACTAGGTTCCTACAATGAGCAGTTCTTC,CASSPLGSYNEQFF,-,TRBJ2-1,TRBV18,-
TGTGCCAGCAGCTCGACAGGGGGCGGGAAAGAGCAGTACTTC,CASSSTGGGKEQYF,-,TRBJ2-7,TRBV11-2,TRBD1
TGCGCCAGCAGCTTGGCCTCTCTGGCGGGGAGAGATGAAAAACTGTTTTTT,CASSLASLAGRDEKLFF,few,TRBJ1-4,TRBV5-1,-
TGTGCCAGCAGCTTGACAGGGTCTAGAATTTACAATGAGCAGTTCTTC,CASSLTGSRIYNEQFF,once,TRBJ2-1,TRBV11-2,TRBD1
TGTGCCAGCAGCTTATCCGGCAAGTCCTCCTACGAGCAGTACTTC,CASSLSGKSSYEQYF,few,TRBJ2-7,TRBV11-2,-
TGTGCCAGCACATCAACCGGGACAGATGGTTATGGCTACACCTTC,CASTSTGTDGYGYTF,-,TRBJ1-2,TRBV27,TRBD1
TGTGCCAGCAGTCTCCGACAGGGTAATAATTCACCCCTCCACTTT,CASSLRQGNNSPLHF,once,TRBJ1-6,TRBV28,TRBD1
TGCAGCGCTTCTTATAACAATGAGCAGTTCTTC,CSASYNNEQFF,-,TRBJ2-1,TRBV29-1,-
TGTGCCAGCCTGGGACTAGCGGGAGGGAAAGGTGAGCAGTTCTTC,CASLGLAGGKGEQFF,-,TRBJ2-1,TRBV6-5,TRBD2
TGCGCCAGCTCCCCGGGACTAGACGCCAATGAGCAGTTCTTC,CASSPGLDANEQFF,few,TRBJ2-1,TRBV10-1,TRBD2
TGTGCCAGTAGTGATATAGGGTGGGAGCAGTACTTC,CASSDIGWEQYF,-,TRBJ2-7,TRBV19,-